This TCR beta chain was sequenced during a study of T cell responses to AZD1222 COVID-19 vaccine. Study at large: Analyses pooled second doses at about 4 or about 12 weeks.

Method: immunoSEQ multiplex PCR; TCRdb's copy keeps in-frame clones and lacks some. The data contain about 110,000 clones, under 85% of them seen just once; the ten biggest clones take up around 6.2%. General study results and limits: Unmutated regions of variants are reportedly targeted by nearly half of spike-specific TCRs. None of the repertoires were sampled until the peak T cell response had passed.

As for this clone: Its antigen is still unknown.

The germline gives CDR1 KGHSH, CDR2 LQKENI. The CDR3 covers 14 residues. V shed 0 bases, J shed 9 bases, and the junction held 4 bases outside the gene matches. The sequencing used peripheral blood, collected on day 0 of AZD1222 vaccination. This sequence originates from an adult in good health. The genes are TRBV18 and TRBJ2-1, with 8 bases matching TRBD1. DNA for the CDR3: TGTGCCAGCTCACCACCGGCAGGGGGCAGTGAGCAGTTCTTC. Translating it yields CASSPPAGGSEQFF.